The T cell receptor (beta chain) described here comes from a study of OX40 agonist ivuxolimab in advanced cancers. Study-wide background: While on treatment, patients had intravenous ivuxolimab at 0.01 to 10 mg/kg every 2 weeks.

Some clones are missing from TCRdb's copy, which holds only in-frame ones; the method was immunoSEQ multiplex PCR. The table lists approximately 68,000 clones, 88% of them singletons. The CDR3 totals 14 residues. Trimming shortened V by 3 bases and J by 5 bases, and 14 bases separated the two germline ends. CDR1 SGDLS and CDR2 YYNGEE come from the germline V gene. The sequence came from an adult with an advanced solid tumor such as melanoma, head and neck, liver or kidney cancer. The chain is built from TRBV9 and TRBJ1-2; no firm D call. The sequencing used CD4+ or CD8+ T cells sorted from blood, collected in a trial of the OX40 agonist ivuxolimab. Here the CDR3 reads CASSAHSPRYGYTF. The CDR3 DNA reads TGTGCCAGCAGCGCCCACAGCCCTAGGTATGGCTACACCTTC.